This TCR beta chain emerged from a study of CD8 T cells in Susac syndrome. Random hexamers were used to reverse transcribe an amount of about 0.45 to 1 ug RNA. TCR beta CDR3 was amplified by immunoSEQ multiplex PCR. This amplification extended across 54 Vbeta and 13 Jbeta segments. Using its own MiXCR run on the immunoSEQ multiplex PCR reads, TCRdb lists one record per CDR3 protein. The profile shows roughly 130,000 distinct CDR3 sequences, 85% to 95% of them singletons. Purification of the CD8+ and CD4+ T cells relied on negative isolation, and TEMRA cells underwent FACS enrichment. V lost 6 bases to trimming and J lost 2 bases, with 16 bases between them. Germline lookup yields CDR1 SQVTM and CDR2 ANQGSEA. CDR3 length equals 14 residues.

The chain uses TRBV29-1 and TRBJ2-5, with a weak D call TRBD2 (5 bases). This receptor was identified in a human donor with multiple sclerosis. What was sequenced was CD4+ T cells from PBMCs. The CDR3 DNA reads TGCAGCGTCCGCCGAGGGCACATACAAGAGACCCAGTACTTC. Translating it yields CSVRRGHIQETQYF.